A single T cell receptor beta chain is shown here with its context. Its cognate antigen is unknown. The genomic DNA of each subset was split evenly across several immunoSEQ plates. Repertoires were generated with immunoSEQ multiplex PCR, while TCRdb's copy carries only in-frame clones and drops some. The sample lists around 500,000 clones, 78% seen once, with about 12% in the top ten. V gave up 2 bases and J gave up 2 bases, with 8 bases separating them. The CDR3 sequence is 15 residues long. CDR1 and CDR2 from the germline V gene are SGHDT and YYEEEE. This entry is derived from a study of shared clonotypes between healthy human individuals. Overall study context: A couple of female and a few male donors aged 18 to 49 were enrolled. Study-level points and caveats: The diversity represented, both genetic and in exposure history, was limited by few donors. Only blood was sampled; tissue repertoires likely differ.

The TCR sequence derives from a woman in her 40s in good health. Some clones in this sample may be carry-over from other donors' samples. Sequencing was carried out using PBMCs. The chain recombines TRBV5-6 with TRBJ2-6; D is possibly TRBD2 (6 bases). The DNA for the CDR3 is TGTGCCAGCAGCTTCTGGGGGGCTGGGGCCAACGTCCTGACTTTC. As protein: CASSFWGAGANVLTF.